The source of this T cell receptor (beta chain) is a study of T cell changes during pregnancy in multiple sclerosis. The germline gives CDR1 WNHNN, CDR2 SYGVQD (reference sequence). V was clipped by 1 base and J by 4 bases; unmatched bases: 5. This CDR3 comprises 16 residues. The method was immunoSEQ multiplex PCR; TCRdb's version includes in-frame clones alone and lacks a portion of them. The sample has 80,000 or so clones, 94% seen once. This chain connects TRBV10-1 to TRBJ2-5; the match to TRBD2 covers 11 bases. The clonotype originates from a female donor in good health, enrolled as a control in a pregnancy study. This specimen consisted of peripheral blood, obtained in the second trimester of pregnancy. CDR3 residues: CASSEYSGRAGETQYF. In DNA, the CDR3 is TGCGCCAGCAGTGAGTATAGCGGGAGGGCCGGAGAGACCCAGTACTTC.